This T cell receptor beta chain was retrieved from a study of Ad26.COV2.S vaccination and SARS-CoV-2 variants. Study findings and constraints: Reported findings describe substantial breadth in spike-specific CD8+ and CD4+ T cell responses following vaccination.

Only in-frame clones appear in the TCRdb table, and some are missing; sequencing was by immunoSEQ multiplex PCR. The sample lists about 350,000 clones; about 91% were seen once. In regard to this clone: Its antigen is not identified.

This CDR3 is built from 14 residues. V trimming: 6 bases; J trimming: 7 bases; junction bases outside the gene matches: 10. Germline V gene sequence: CDR1 SQVTM, CDR2 ANQGSEA. This TCR derives from a human donor who had recovered from COVID-19. The rearrangement uses TRBV29-1 and TRBJ1-4, with 8 bases identical to TRBD1. The sequences come from peripheral blood, collected after recovery from COVID-19. CDR3 loop: CSVAQGAPVEKLFF. In DNA, the CDR3 is TGCAGCGTAGCTCAGGGGGCGCCTGTTGAAAAACTGTTTTTT.